The entry below describes one T cell receptor beta chain. No antigen is known for it. The data were taken from a study of T cells in Graves' hyperthyroidism and ophthalmopathy. Points from the study as a whole: Ophthalmopathy cases were set apart from stable hyperthyroidism by a 13 V-J model. Among clonotypes expanded in thyroid above 0.001, most were also found in blood.

Amplification of TCR beta CDR3 regions was performed using RNA transcripts as template. The TCR CDR3 first-round RT-PCR relied on the HTBI primer set. TCRdb ran MiXCR on the multiplex PCR reads and lists one entry per CDR3 protein. Among around 300,000 distinct CDR3 sequences, approximately 15% were seen once, and the ten largest hold around 25%. Out of roughly 9.1 ml of fresh peripheral blood came the PBMCs. This sequence was found in a woman aged 25 to 45 with Graves' hyperthyroidism. The source material was blood.

The CDR3 region has the DNA TGCGGGGAGTCTCGGGACCGGACTGAAGCTTTCTTT. The encoded protein is CGESRDRTEAFF. The rearrangement uses TRBV29-1 and TRBJ1-1; a weak D match, TRBD1 (5 bases). The CDR3 has 12 amino acids. Germline values: CDR1 SQVTM, CDR2 ANQGSEA.